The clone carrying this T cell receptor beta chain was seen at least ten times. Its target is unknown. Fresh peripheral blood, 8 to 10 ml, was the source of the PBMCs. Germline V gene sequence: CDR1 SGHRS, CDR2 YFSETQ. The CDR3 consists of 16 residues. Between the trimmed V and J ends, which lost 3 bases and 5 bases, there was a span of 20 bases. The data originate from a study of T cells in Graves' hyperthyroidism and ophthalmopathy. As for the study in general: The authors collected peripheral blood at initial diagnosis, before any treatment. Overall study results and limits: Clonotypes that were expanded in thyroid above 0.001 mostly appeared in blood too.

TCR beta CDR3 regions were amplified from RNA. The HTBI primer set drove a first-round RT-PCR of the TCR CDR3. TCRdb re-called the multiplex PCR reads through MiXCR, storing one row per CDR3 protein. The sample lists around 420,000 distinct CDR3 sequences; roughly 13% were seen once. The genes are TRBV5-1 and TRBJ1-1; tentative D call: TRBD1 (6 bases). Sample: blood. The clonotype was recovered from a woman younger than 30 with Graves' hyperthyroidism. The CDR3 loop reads CASSSRGKKGRTEAFF. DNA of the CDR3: TGCGCCAGCAGCTCTAGGGGGAAAAAAGGAAGGACTGAAGCTTTCTTT.